This TCR beta chain was recorded in a study of T cells after yellow fever vaccination. TCRdb fed the 5' RACE reads into MiXCR, producing one record per CDR3 protein. This sample has hundreds of thousands of distinct CDR3 sequences, with roughly 8.7% found just once. The length of the CDR3 is 18 residues. Trimming shortened V by 0 bases and J by 0 bases, and 15 bases separated the two germline ends. Germline V gene sequence: CDR1 LGHNT, CDR2 FRNRAP. The origin of this receptor is a man aged 18 to 30 who received the YFV17D yellow fever vaccine. J is TRBJ1-5 and V is TRBV12-5, with D possibly being TRBD1 (6 bases). The material was PBMCs, obtained on the day of the first yellow fever vaccination. The CDR3 bases are TGTGCTAGTGGTTTGGTTTTGGGGGGGCAGTATAGCAATCAGCCCCAGCATTTT. Residues: CASGLVLGGQYSNQPQHF. Complete variable domain (other parts from reference TRBV12-5 and TRBJ1-5): DARVTQTPRHKVTEMGQEVTMRCQPILGHNTVFWYRQTMMQGLELLAYFRNRAPLDDSGMPKDRFSAEMPDATLATLKIQPSEPRDSAVYFCASGLVLGGQYSNQPQHFGDGTRLSIL.